The 9 T cell receptor beta chains below were found in one sample sequenced in a study of cytomegalovirus exposure and HLA in healthy donors. It was with 60 Vbeta and 13 Jbeta primers that the PCR ran. Sequencing used immunoSEQ multiplex PCR; TCRdb keeps in-frame clones, though not all of them. The table has 120,000 to 150,000 clones, roughly 72% seen once. Sequenced sample: PBMCs. These receptor sequences come from a man aged 40-49 years in good health and CMV-seronegative.

The chain combines TRBV10-2 with TRBJ2-7; no firm D call. V was trimmed by 5 bases and J by 5 bases, leaving 13 bases between them. This CDR3 is built from 13 residues. Germline CDR1 reads WSHSY; CDR2 reads SAAADI. The DNA of the CDR3 is TGCGCCAGCAGTAGTGTGAAGCTGAACGAGCAGTACTTC. As protein: CASSSVKLNEQYF.

On this clone: Other DNA sequences within the sample encode an identical CDR3. The V and J genes are TRBV5-6 and TRBJ1-1; D is ambiguous. CDR1 and CDR2 (germline): SGHDT, YYEEEE. Between the trimmed V and J ends, which lost 1 base and 2 bases, there was a span of 6 bases. The CDR3 runs to 13 residues. CDR3 amino acids: CASSLTANTEAFF. DNA of the CDR3: TGTGCCAGCAGCTTGACAGCCAACACTGAAGCTTTCTTT.

The sample holds one count of this clone. The chain joins TRBV27 to TRBJ2-7; D is ambiguous. Germline V CDR1 and CDR2: MNHEY, SMNVEV (reference sequence). Trimming removed 6 bases at V and 1 base at J, with 16 bases between. The CDR3 runs 15 residues. CDR3 sequence (DNA): TGTGCCAGCAGCCGCGAGCGAGAGATATCCTACGAGCAGTACTTC. This translates into CASSREREISYEQYF.

A note on this clone: Other nucleotide sequences in the sample specify the same CDR3. V and J are TRBV15 and TRBJ1-1, with D uncertain. Germline V gives CDR1 LNHNV, CDR2 YYDKDF (reference sequence). V lost 0 bases to trimming and J lost 0 bases, with 5 bases between them. The CDR3 is made up of 14 amino acids. The CDR3: CATSRDRLNTEAFF. The CDR3 nucleotides are TGTGCCACCAGCAGAGACAGATTGAACACTGAAGCTTTCTTT.

The chain links TRBV28 to TRBJ2-3, with 9 positions matching TRBD2. The V and J ends lost 5 bases and 2 bases, in that order; junction bases with no gene match: 5. Germline V lookup: CDR1 MDHEN, CDR2 SYDVKM. This CDR3 has 15 residues. CDR3 residues: CASSHIAGVTDTQYF. The CDR3 DNA is TGTGCCAGCAGTCACATAGCGGGGGTCACAGATACGCAGTATTTT.

The chain joins TRBV7-6 to TRBJ2-5; 7 positions match TRBD1. The CDR3 runs 17 residues. The V segment lost 4 bases and the J segment 3 bases; nucleotides outside the gene matches: 14. The germline CDR1 and CDR2 sequences are SGHVS and FNYEAQ. The CDR3, as DNA: TGTGCCAGCAGCTCCCTAATACTACAGGGGCGAAAAGAGACCCAGTACTTC. This translates into CASSSLILQGRKETQYF.

The chain is built from TRBV30 and TRBJ1-4; 10 bases align to TRBD1. Per germline, CDR1 GTSNPN and CDR2 SVGIG (reference sequence). The junction had 4 bases not matched to a gene; V was cut back by 1 base and J by 2 bases. This CDR3 has 16 amino acids. CDR3 residues: CAWSETGGATNEKLFF. The CDR3 coding sequence is TGTGCCTGGAGTGAGACAGGGGGCGCGACTAATGAAAAACTGTTTTTT. Combining the CDR3 with reference TRBV30 and TRBJ1-4 gives the whole variable domain SQTIHQWPATLVQPVGSPLSLECTVEGTSNPNLYWYRQAAGRGLQLLFYSVGIGQISSEVPQNLSASRPQDRQFILSSKKLLLSDSGFYLCAWSETGGATNEKLFFGSGTQLSVL.

The rearrangement uses TRBV4-1 and TRBJ2-7; D unclear. This CDR3 contains 14 residues. CDR1 and CDR2 (germline): MGHRA, YSYEKL. Between the trimmed V and J ends, which lost 1 base and 9 bases, there was a span of 16 bases. Here the CDR3 reads CASSQARPNERQYF. For the CDR3, the DNA is TGCGCCAGCAGCCAAGCTAGACCCAACGAGCGGCAGTACTTC.

The chain is built from TRBV28 and TRBJ1-2; D remains ambiguous. Germline V gene lookup returns CDR1 MDHEN and CDR2 SYDVKM. This CDR3 comprises 11 residues. V lost 6 bases and J lost 3, with 5 bases in between. CDR3 in DNA: TGTGCCAGCAGGGCTGACTATGGCTACACCTTC. Protein sequence: CASRADYGYTF.